The clone carrying this T cell receptor (beta chain) has more than one count but fewer than ten. TCRdb reprocessed the 5' RACE reads with MiXCR, giving one entry per CDR3 protein. Of a few hundred thousand distinct CDR3 sequences in the sample, over 15% were seen once. These data belong to a study of T cells after yellow fever vaccination. Trimming cost V 5 bases and J 4 bases, with 17 bases left between them. Germline V gene data show CDR1 as SGHTA and CDR2 as FQGNSA. The CDR3 contains 15 residues. The material sequenced was PBMCs, taken 15 days after the yellow fever booster vaccination. This clonotype was sampled from a man aged 25-40 years who received the YFV17D yellow fever vaccine. The rearrangement joins TRBV7-2 to TRBJ1-2; D ambiguous. The CDR3 sequence: CASSRTEPFGYGYTF. CDR3 bases: TGTGCCAGCAGCCGGACGGAACCTTTTGGCTATGGCTACACCTTC.